The rows below give T cell receptor beta chains drawn from one sample of a study of blood T cell repertoires in COVID-19. Data came from immunoSEQ multiplex PCR; TCRdb stores just in-frame clones and leaves some out. The table shows 200,000 or so clones, with around three quarters occurring only once. The source material was peripheral blood. These receptors were obtained from a man between 60 and 75 years old with active or convalescent COVID-19. Both conserved end residues are part of each CDR3. The order of the fields is D gene, V gene, CDR3 length, J gene, CDR3 protein. The D gene is left open where the match is weak.

d_gene: TRBD1; v_gene: TRBV3-1/TRBV3-2; len: 14; j_gene: TRBJ1-4; CDR3aa: CASNRGLTHEKLFF
d_gene: .; v_gene: TRBV29-1; len: 16; j_gene: TRBJ1-5; CDR3aa: CSALGAGAGSNQPQHF
d_gene: .; v_gene: TRBV6-5; len: 12; j_gene: TRBJ2-1; CDR3aa: CASRTSYNEQFF
d_gene: .; v_gene: TRBV24-1; len: 12; j_gene: TRBJ1-2; CDR3aa: CATSDLQGGYTF
d_gene: .; v_gene: TRBV6-6; len: 16; j_gene: TRBJ1-6; CDR3aa: CASRVRRTAHNSPLHF
d_gene: .; v_gene: TRBV27; len: 17; j_gene: TRBJ2-3; CDR3aa: CASSGALRLPITDTQYF
d_gene: .; v_gene: TRBV19; len: 13; j_gene: TRBJ2-1; CDR3aa: CASRVTTGVEQFF
d_gene: .; v_gene: TRBV5-5; len: 13; j_gene: TRBJ2-7; CDR3aa: CASSPPQGYEQYF
d_gene: .; v_gene: TRBV6-2/TRBV6-3; len: 15; j_gene: TRBJ2-7; CDR3aa: CASSYSGGRSYEQYF
d_gene: TRBD2; v_gene: TRBV30; len: 17; j_gene: TRBJ2-5; CDR3aa: CAWSVQFGGSYQETQYF
d_gene: TRBD1; v_gene: TRBV6-5; len: 13; j_gene: TRBJ2-7; CDR3aa: CASAGQGVYEQYF
d_gene: TRBD1; v_gene: TRBV11-2; len: 13; j_gene: TRBJ1-1; CDR3aa: CASSQDRGMAAFF
d_gene: TRBD2; v_gene: TRBV18; len: 14; j_gene: TRBJ2-5; CDR3aa: CASSPGRGQETQYF
d_gene: TRBD2; v_gene: TRBV6-1; len: 19; j_gene: TRBJ2-1; CDR3aa: CASSEDAGLAGVAYNEQFF
d_gene: .; v_gene: TRBV11-2; len: 11; j_gene: TRBJ2-1; CDR3aa: CASSFIHEQFF
d_gene: TRBD2; v_gene: TRBV27; len: 17; j_gene: TRBJ2-2; CDR3aa: CASSSNRLAGNTGELFF
d_gene: TRBD2; v_gene: TRBV19; len: 16; j_gene: TRBJ2-1; CDR3aa: CASSRNLLAGGNEQFF
d_gene: .; v_gene: TRBV20-1; len: 11; j_gene: TRBJ1-2; CDR3aa: CSARFRNSGTF
d_gene: .; v_gene: TRBV6-2/TRBV6-3; len: 15; j_gene: TRBJ1-2; CDR3aa: CASSYLDSILYGYTF
d_gene: TRBD1; v_gene: TRBV30; len: 14; j_gene: TRBJ2-5; CDR3aa: CAWSIGQGWETQYF
d_gene: TRBD2; v_gene: TRBV7-8; len: 14; j_gene: TRBJ2-3; CDR3aa: CASSTGLARDTQYF
d_gene: .; v_gene: TRBV6-1; len: 15; j_gene: TRBJ2-7; CDR3aa: CASSEFASAGVEQYF
d_gene: TRBD1; v_gene: TRBV3-1/TRBV3-2; len: 15; j_gene: TRBJ2-7; CDR3aa: CASSLYTGTGGEQYF
d_gene: TRBD2; v_gene: TRBV29-1; len: 15; j_gene: TRBJ2-5; CDR3aa: CSVLAGGPSMETQYF
d_gene: .; v_gene: TRBV19; len: 15; j_gene: TRBJ2-2; CDR3aa: CASSIGVTQAGELFF
d_gene: .; v_gene: TRBV10-3; len: 16; j_gene: TRBJ2-7; CDR3aa: CAISDQAGQGIYEQYF
d_gene: .; v_gene: TRBV3-1/TRBV3-2; len: 14; j_gene: TRBJ1-1; CDR3aa: CASSQDGGRTEAFF
d_gene: TRBD2; v_gene: TRBV6-1; len: 16; j_gene: TRBJ2-2; CDR3aa: CASSGLAGGSTGELFF
d_gene: .; v_gene: TRBV7-2; len: 15; j_gene: TRBJ2-1; CDR3aa: CASSSRQSSYNEQFF
d_gene: TRBD1; v_gene: TRBV7-2; len: 14; j_gene: TRBJ2-3; CDR3aa: CASSSGQLTDTQYF
d_gene: .; v_gene: TRBV6-5; len: 14; j_gene: TRBJ1-3; CDR3aa: CASSRQAPGNTIYF
d_gene: .; v_gene: TRBV11-3; len: 15; j_gene: TRBJ2-5; CDR3aa: CASSLGGTDEETQYF
d_gene: TRBD2; v_gene: TRBV4-2; len: 17; j_gene: TRBJ2-3; CDR3aa: CASSQETSGRAIDTQYF
d_gene: TRBD1; v_gene: TRBV5-1; len: 15; j_gene: TRBJ2-3; CDR3aa: CASRAGQGGTDTQYF
d_gene: TRBD1; v_gene: TRBV5-1; len: 16; j_gene: TRBJ2-5; CDR3aa: CASYYLQGARGETQYF
d_gene: TRBD1; v_gene: TRBV5-8; len: 17; j_gene: TRBJ2-5; CDR3aa: CASSLGRGTGAKETQYF
d_gene: TRBD1; v_gene: TRBV2; len: 14; j_gene: TRBJ2-3; CDR3aa: CASTGQGVTDTQYF
d_gene: .; v_gene: TRBV4-3; len: 18; j_gene: TRBJ1-6; CDR3aa: CASSLMGAGSSYNSPLHF
d_gene: TRBD2; v_gene: TRBV13; len: 15; j_gene: TRBJ2-7; CDR3aa: CASSTSSGPTYEQYF
d_gene: TRBD2; v_gene: TRBV24-1; len: 19; j_gene: TRBJ2-1; CDR3aa: CATSDLPGTSSPSYNEQFF
d_gene: TRBD2; v_gene: TRBV20-1; len: 14; j_gene: TRBJ2-3; CDR3aa: CSASGGSTTDTQYF
d_gene: TRBD1; v_gene: TRBV29-1; len: 13; j_gene: TRBJ2-3; CDR3aa: CSAAGDSRDTQYF
d_gene: .; v_gene: TRBV5-1; len: 14; j_gene: TRBJ2-7; CDR3aa: CASSLSGGPYEQYF
d_gene: TRBD1; v_gene: TRBV2; len: 13; j_gene: TRBJ1-6; CDR3aa: CASRDQGGNPLHF
d_gene: .; v_gene: TRBV6-5; len: 10; j_gene: TRBJ2-7; CDR3aa: CASLGEYWYF
d_gene: TRBD1; v_gene: TRBV6-5; len: 14; j_gene: TRBJ1-5; CDR3aa: CASSPDRGDQPQHF
d_gene: .; v_gene: TRBV29-1; len: 13; j_gene: TRBJ1-5; CDR3aa: CSAELTPGQPQHF
d_gene: .; v_gene: TRBV11-3; len: 13; j_gene: TRBJ2-1; CDR3aa: CASSLESGDEQFF
d_gene: .; v_gene: TRBV6-2/TRBV6-3; len: 15; j_gene: TRBJ2-4; CDR3aa: CASSRPTGNENIQYF
d_gene: .; v_gene: TRBV27; len: 15; j_gene: TRBJ1-5; CDR3aa: CASSLGLRFNQPQHF
d_gene: .; v_gene: TRBV6-1; len: 16; j_gene: TRBJ2-1; CDR3aa: CASSEVPGLTYNEQFF
d_gene: .; v_gene: TRBV5-4; len: 15; j_gene: TRBJ2-1; CDR3aa: CASSWDTPSYNEQFF
d_gene: .; v_gene: TRBV1; len: 16; j_gene: TRBJ2-3; CDR3aa: CTSVSTTGTGGNTQYF
d_gene: .; v_gene: TRBV14; len: 13; j_gene: TRBJ2-7; CDR3aa: CASSQGQLSEQYF